This T cell receptor (beta chain) is from a study of identical twins. Template switching, a step in the protocol, added a universal primer site, and cDNA carried unique molecular identifiers. TCRdb ran MiXCR on the 5' RACE reads and lists one entry per CDR3 protein. The sample has 1.5 million to 2 million distinct CDR3 sequences, around 33% seen once. Whole-study results and caveats: With abundant cord blood beta clonotypes, insertions were fewer; memory repertoires showed no such pattern.

This clonotype has more than one count but fewer than ten. Antigen: not known. Germline assignment: CDR1 DFQATT and CDR2 SNEGSKA (reference sequence). The V and J ends lost 4 bases and 0 bases, in that order; junction bases with no gene match: 7. This CDR3 is built from 15 residues. The receptor was derived from a newborn girl in good health. The sample comprised cord blood. The chain carries TRBV20-1 and TRBJ2-3; TRBD1 agrees at 7 bases. The DNA for the CDR3 is TGCAGTGCTACCGCCGGGACAGCGAGCACAGATACGCAGTATTTT. Its protein product is CSATAGTASTDTQYF.